Given below is one T cell receptor beta chain in context. The CDR3 is 15 amino acids. Germline CDR1 is SGHNT and CDR2 is YENEEA. The V end was cut by 1 base, the J end by 3 bases, with 9 bases between. The record originates from a study of blood T cell repertoires in COVID-19. Sequenced by immunoSEQ multiplex PCR; TCRdb stores in-frame clones only, minus some. The sample lists around 200,000 clones, just over 85% occurring once. The V gene is TRBV11-3, the J gene TRBJ2-2; tentatively, D is TRBD2 (6 bases). The receptor's source is a woman aged 40 to 50 with acute COVID-19. The sequenced sample consisted of PBMCs or T cells enriched from blood (not recorded which). Here the CDR3 reads CASSLGGLYTGELFF. CDR3 nucleotide sequence: TGTGCCAGCAGCTTAGGGGGACTTTACACCGGGGAGCTGTTTTTT.